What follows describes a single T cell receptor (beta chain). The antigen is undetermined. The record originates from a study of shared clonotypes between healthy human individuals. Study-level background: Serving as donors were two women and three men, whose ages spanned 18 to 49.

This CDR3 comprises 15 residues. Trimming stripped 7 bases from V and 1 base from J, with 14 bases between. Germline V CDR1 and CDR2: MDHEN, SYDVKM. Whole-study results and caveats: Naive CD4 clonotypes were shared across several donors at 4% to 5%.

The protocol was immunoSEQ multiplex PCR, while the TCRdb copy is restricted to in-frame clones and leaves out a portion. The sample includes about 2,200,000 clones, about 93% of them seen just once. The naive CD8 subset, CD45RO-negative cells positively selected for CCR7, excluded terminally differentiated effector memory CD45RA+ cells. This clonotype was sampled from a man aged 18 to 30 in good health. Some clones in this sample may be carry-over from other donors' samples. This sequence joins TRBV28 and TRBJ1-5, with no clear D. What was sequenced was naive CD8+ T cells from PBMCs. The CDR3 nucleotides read TGTGCCAGCAACCTCGATGAAATAAGCAATCAGCCCCAGCATTTT. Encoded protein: CASNLDEISNQPQHF. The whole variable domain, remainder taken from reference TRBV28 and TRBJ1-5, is DVKVTQSSRYLVKRTGEKVFLECVQDMDHENMFWYRQDPGLGLRLIYFSYDVKMKEKGDIPEGYSVSREKKERFSLILESASTNQTSMYLCASNLDEISNQPQHFGDGTRLSIL.